A single sample gave rise to the 25 T cell receptor beta chains below, sequenced in a study of breast tumors, draining lymph nodes, adjacent tissues. Samples came from axillary lymph nodes draining the breast cancer. In TCRdb, the multiplex PCR reads were re-called with MiXCR into one record per CDR3 protein. The sample contains 150,000 to 200,000 distinct CDR3 sequences, roughly 30% of which appear only once. Material: axillary lymph node tissue. The receptors here all came from a female donor with breast cancer. Some clones in this sample may be carry-over from other donors' samples.

V usage is TRBV10-3 and J usage is TRBJ2-7; 9 positions match TRBD1. The CDR3 contains 13 residues. Germline trimming cut 10 bases from V and 3 bases from J; bases unmatched to any gene: 7. The germline V gene encodes CDR1 ENHRY and CDR2 SYGVKD. The CDR3 reads CASRPGQGYEQYF. The CDR3, as DNA: TGTGCCAGCAGACCGGGACAGGGCTACGAGCAGTACTTC.

This clonotype was detected ten times or more. The chain carries TRBV2 and TRBJ1-4; 10 positions agree with TRBD1. Per germline, CDR1 SNHLY and CDR2 FYNNEI. This CDR3 comprises 14 residues. After removal of 4 bases from V and 5 bases from J, the junction contained 1 base not matched to a gene. The CDR3 is CASSGTGGNEKLFF. The CDR3 DNA follows: TGTGCCAGCAGTGGGACAGGGGGGAATGAAAAACTGTTTTTT.

Many counts were recorded for this clonotype. The chain uses TRBV5-1 and TRBJ2-2, with 9 bases fitting TRBD1. This CDR3 spans 15 amino acids. V lost 6 bases, J lost 8 bases, and 11 bases stayed unmatched. The germline V gene has CDR1 SGHRS and CDR2 YFSETQ. As DNA, the CDR3 is TGCGCCAGCACCCTCCGACAGGGGGGGTTAGGGGAGCTGTTTTTT. Its translation is CASTLRQGGLGELFF.

This clonotype was found many times. The chain recombines TRBV20-1 with TRBJ1-3; D not certain. This CDR3 has 14 residues. The germline V and J ends were trimmed by 6 bases and 4 bases, with 16 bases remaining between them. CDR1 is DFQATT, CDR2 SNEGSKA, per germline (reference sequence). The CDR3 protein is CSAQTLLGGNTIYF. As DNA, the CDR3 is TGCAGTGCCCAGACCCTCTTAGGCGGAAACACCATATATTTT.

This sequence joins TRBV6-5 and TRBJ2-3, with TRBD1 matching 9 bases. The CDR3 is 14 amino acids. V was pared by 5 bases and J by 4 bases, with 4 bases of the junction left unmatched. Germline V lookup: CDR1 MNHEY, CDR2 SVGAGI. CDR3 sequence (DNA): TGTGCCAGCAGTAGAGGGACAGGGCCAGATACGCAGTATTTT. Its translation is CASSRGTGPDTQYF.

Many counts were recorded for this clonotype. This chain joins TRBV12-3 or TRBV12-4 and TRBJ1-3; D is unresolved. V was trimmed by 7 bases and J by 0 bases, leaving 13 bases between them. This CDR3 is built from 15 residues. CDR3 sequence reads: CASNPRESSGNTIYF. The DNA of the CDR3 is TGTGCCAGCAACCCAAGGGAAAGCTCTGGAAACACCATATATTTT.

The V gene is TRBV25-1, the J gene TRBJ2-3; 9 bases are shared with TRBD2. CDR3 length: 14 amino acids. Trimming removed 11 bases from V and 1 base from J; junction bases left unmatched: 7. The germline CDR1 and CDR2 sequences are MGHDK and SYGVNS. The CDR3 here is CAEVRTSGTDTQYF. In nucleotides, the CDR3 is TGTGCCGAGGTCCGGACTAGCGGCACAGATACGCAGTATTTT.

For this clonotype: This may come from a read error, since a much larger clone is one base off. The V and J genes are TRBV20-1 and TRBJ2-1; D might be TRBD1 (5 bases). Germline CDR1 and CDR2: DFQATT and SNEGSKA (reference sequence). V was trimmed by 6 bases and J by 1 base, leaving 16 bases between them. The CDR3 is made up of 15 amino acids. For the CDR3, the DNA is TGCAGTGCCGGGCTAGGGGTAAGATCCTACAATGAGCAGTTCTTC. Protein: CSAGLGVRSYNEQFF.

This clonotype was observed a few times. This chain joins TRBV6-5 and TRBJ1-4; 9 bases fit TRBD1. Germline V gene lookup returns CDR1 MNHEY and CDR2 SVGAGI. This CDR3 has 15 amino acids. The ends lost 2 bases at V and 7 bases at J; junction bases unmatched: 5. The CDR3 region is CASSYATGGIEKLFF. The CDR3, as DNA: TGTGCCAGCAGTTACGCGACAGGGGGAATTGAAAAACTGTTTTTT.

About this clonotype itself: A junction end diverges from the germline sequence, so it may reflect a read error. The genes are TRBV11-2 and TRBJ1-4, with TRBD1 as a possible D gene (6 bases). From germline, CDR1 is SGHAT and CDR2 FQNNGV. There are 16 residues in the CDR3. The CDR3 DNA reads TGTGCCAGCAGCTTAGGTGCTTGGGGGCACAATGAGAAACTGTTTTTT. Its translation: CASSLGAWGHNEKLFF.

This clonotype was recorded many times. The V call is TRBV5-5, the J call TRBJ1-6, with D maybe TRBD1 (5 bases). The germline gives CDR1 SGHKS, CDR2 YYEKEE (reference sequence). V was cut by 5 bases and J by 15 bases, with 15 bases left in between. CDR3 length: 12 amino acids. The CDR3 bases are TGTGCCAGCAGTCAGGGACCGGGGAGCCTCCACTTT. This codes for CASSQGPGSLHF.

This clonotype was seen ten or more times. The rearrangement links TRBV7-9 to TRBJ2-2; no firm D call. The germline V and J ends were trimmed by 1 base and 6 bases, with 6 bases remaining between them. Germline V gene data show CDR1 as SEHNR and CDR2 as FQNEAQ (reference sequence). The CDR3 sequence is 13 residues long. CDR3 loop: CASSLVGAGELFF. For the CDR3, the DNA is TGTGCCAGCAGCTTAGTTGGGGCCGGGGAGCTGTTTTTT. The variable domain in full, completed from reference TRBV7-9 and TRBJ2-2, reads DTGVSQNPRHKITKRGQNVTFRCDPISEHNRLYWYRQTLGQGPEFLTYFQNEAQLEKSRLLSDRFSAERPKGSFSTLEIQRTEQGDSAMYLCASSLVGAGELFFGEGSRLTVL.

This clonotype has a handful of counts. Germline is not matched at one junction end, which may reflect a read error. The chain employs TRBV12-5 and TRBJ2-1; perhaps TRBD2 as D (6 bases). Germline V gene lookup returns CDR1 LGHNT and CDR2 FRNRAP. CDR3 length: 15 amino acids. The chain's CDR3 is CASGLGMTRLDERFF. Written as DNA, the CDR3 is TGTGCTAGTGGTCTGGGAATGACTAGATTGGATGAGCGGTTCTTC.

The J gene is TRBJ2-7, the V gene TRBV6-5; TRBD1 might be the D (5 bases). V was clipped by 5 bases and J by 3 bases, with 20 bases between them. Germline V gives CDR1 MNHEY, CDR2 SVGAGI. The length of the CDR3 is 16 residues. DNA for the CDR3: TGTGCCAGCAGTCACTTATTTAGGCAGGGTGGCTACGAGCAGTACTTC. As protein: CASSHLFRQGGYEQYF.

The gene calls are TRBV18 and TRBJ1-4; D is ambiguous. CDR3 length: 17 amino acids. CDR1 and CDR2 (germline): KGHSH, LQKENI. Trimming left V 3 bases short and J 3 bases short, with 17 bases between. For the CDR3, the DNA is TGTGCCAGCTCACCTCTGAAGGGCCGGGGAGCTAATGAAAAACTGTTTTTT. Its translation is CASSPLKGRGANEKLFF.

This clonotype came up many times. The rearrangement uses TRBV20-1 and TRBJ2-3, with TRBD1 matching 8 bases. The V gene's germline CDR1 is DFQATT and CDR2 SNEGSKA (reference sequence). The CDR3 contains 15 residues. Trimming took 3 bases from V and 0 from J; bases not matched to a gene: 5. The CDR3, as DNA: TGCAGTGCTAGCCAGACAGGGGATAGCACAGATACGCAGTATTTT. As protein: CSASQTGDSTDTQYF.

The CDR3 DNA follows: TGTGCCAGCAGCGGGGGAAAGGGAACTAATGAAAAACTGTTTTTT. Its translation: CASSGGKGTNEKLFF. The chain carries TRBV9 and TRBJ1-4; D gene uncertain. From germline, CDR1 is SGDLS and CDR2 YYNGEE. V was trimmed by 3 bases and J by 1 base, leaving 10 bases between them. This CDR3 is 15 amino acids long.

This clonotype was seen at least ten times. The V call is TRBV6-5, the J call TRBJ1-4, with 7 bases fitting TRBD1. The CDR3 spans 15 residues. Per the germline V gene, CDR1 is MNHEY and CDR2 is SVGAGI. With V trimmed by 2 bases and J by 4 bases, 4 bases remained unmatched. In DNA form, the CDR3 reads TGTGCCAGCAGTTACGGAAACAGGGGTAATGAAAAACTGTTTTTT. It specifies CASSYGNRGNEKLFF.

In regard to this clonotype: One end of the junction varies from germline; a read error may be responsible. The rearrangement links TRBV6-5 to TRBJ2-2; D uncertain. Looked up from germline, CDR1 is MNHEY and CDR2 is SVGAGI. CDR3 size: 14 residues. The CDR3 DNA reads as TGTGCCAGCGGTTACTCGGAGTACACCGGGGAGCTGTTTTTT. Translating it yields CASGYSEYTGELFF.

A note on this clonotype: The junction shows a germline mismatch at one end, possibly a read error. The chain recombines TRBV4-1 with TRBJ2-2; a possible D gene is TRBD2 (6 bases). This CDR3 region has 18 residues. CDR1 and CDR2 from the germline V gene are MGHRA and YSYEKL. The CDR3 spells CASSLKGGAESNTGELLF. CDR3 in DNA: TGCGCCAGCAGCCTTAAAGGAGGGGCGGAGTCGAACACCGGGGAGCTGCTTTTT.

CDR3 amino acids: CASCGQVYNCTDTQYF. The CDR3 DNA is TGTGCCAGCTGCGGACAGGTCTATAATTGCACAGATACGCAGTATTTT. The V gene is TRBV12-3 or TRBV12-4, the J gene TRBJ2-3; 7 bases match TRBD1. With V trimmed by 8 bases and J by 1 base, 12 bases remained unmatched. The CDR3 is 16 amino acids.

To note about this clonotype: A much bigger clone sits one base away, suggesting this may be a read error. The chain joins TRBV20-1 to TRBJ1-3; D not certain. The length of the CDR3 is 15 residues. Trimming took 5 bases from V and 6 from J, leaving 20 bases between them. Per the germline V gene, CDR1 is DFQATT and CDR2 is SNEGSKA (reference sequence). The CDR3 nucleotides are TGCAGTGCTTGTCCGTGGGGATTGGAGGCAAACACCATATATTTT. Amino acid sequence: CSACPWGLEANTIYF.

This clonotype was counted ten times or more. V gene TRBV14 combines with J gene TRBJ1-4; TRBD1 is a possible D gene (6 bases). This CDR3 region has 16 residues. V was cut by 0 bases and J by 7 bases, with 15 bases left in between. Germline CDR1 is SGHDN and CDR2 is FVKESK. In nucleotides, the CDR3 is TGTGCCAGCAGCCAAGAATGGATTGGGGGCGTTGAAAAACTGTTTTTT. Its protein is CASSQEWIGGVEKLFF.

About this clonotype itself: Its ends do not fully match the called genes, so a read error is possible. CDR3 amino acids: CASSQGGTDLYGYPF. CDR3 nucleotides: TGTGCCAGCAGCCAGGGGGGAACAGATCTCTATGGCTACCCCTTC. The chain couples TRBV7-9 to TRBJ1-2, with TRBD1 identical over 7 bases. The CDR3 length is 15 residues. The germline V gene has CDR1 SEHNR and CDR2 FQNEAQ (reference sequence).

In its sample, this clonotype was seen many times. The chain uses TRBV11-2 and TRBJ2-7; a weak D match, TRBD2 (6 bases). CDR3 length equals 14 residues. Trimming took off 1 base at V and 4 bases at J, with 11 bases between the two ends. Germline CDR1 SGHAT, CDR2 FQNNGV. In DNA, the CDR3 is TGTGCCAGCAGCTTAGCCGGGAGTGTGTACGAGCAGTACTTC. This codes for CASSLAGSVYEQYF.